This TCR beta chain was sequenced in a study of CD8 T cells in ankylosing spondylitis. The CDR3 has 11 amino acids. With 7 bases removed from V and 11 bases from J, the gap between germline ends came to 17 bases. Germline assignment: CDR1 SQVTM and CDR2 ANQGSEA. In its sample, this clonotype was seen many times. Each CDR3 protein is one row after TCRdb ran MiXCR on the 5' RACE reads. The table records tens of thousands of distinct CDR3 sequences, around 10% of them present only once. The clonotype was recovered from a male donor with ankylosing spondylitis or in good health (not recorded which). This chain links TRBV29-1 with TRBJ1-1, with D maybe TRBD1 (6 bases). The source material was blood, either unsorted or a sorted T cell fraction (not recorded which). The CDR3 DNA sequence: TGCAGCGGGATCACAGGGACCGAGGCTTTCTTT. Protein sequence: CSGITGTEAFF.